Sequencing of this T cell receptor (beta chain) was carried out in a study of vaccination effects on CD4 cells after COVID-19. Comment on this clone: Antigen specificity is unknown.

Antigen-specific CD4+ T cells were expanded (with viral peptide pools) by the ViraFEST assay ahead of sequencing. Cultured cells yielded isolated CD4+ T cells after 10 to 11 days. Nucleocapsid antibodies were negative in the vaccine recipients, who had never had SARS-CoV-2 infection. Each culture well received some 1.9 million PBMC. These cells were then cultured in IMDM with approximately 10 IU/ml IL-2 and 9 to 10 ug/ml peptides. Half of the medium was exchanged for IL-2 medium on both days 3 and 7. Here immunoSEQ multiplex PCR was the method, and the copy in TCRdb shows in-frame clones only, minus some. The table has about 41,000 clones, around 67% seen once. CDR3 length: 18 residues. CDR1 and CDR2 (germline): ENHRY, SYGVKD. Germline trimming cut 5 bases from V and 0 bases from J; bases unmatched to any gene: 9.

The sequencing here drew on CD4+ T cells from PBMCs cultured with HCoV-OC43 spike peptides, taken before COVID-19 vaccination. As to subset: HCoV-OC43 spike overlapping peptide pool stimulation. The genes are TRBV10-3 and TRBJ2-1; 11 nucleotides align to TRBD2. This TCR was recovered from a human donor who received a COVID-19 vaccine. CDR3: CAISSRLAGLSSYNEQFF. The CDR3 coding sequence is TGTGCCATCAGTTCTAGACTAGCGGGGTTGAGCTCCTACAATGAGCAGTTCTTC.